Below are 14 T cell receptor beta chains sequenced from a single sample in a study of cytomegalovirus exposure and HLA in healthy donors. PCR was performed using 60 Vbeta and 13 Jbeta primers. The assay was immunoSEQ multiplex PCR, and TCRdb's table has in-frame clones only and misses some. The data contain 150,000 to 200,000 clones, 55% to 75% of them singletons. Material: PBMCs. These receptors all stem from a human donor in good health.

The CDR3 bases are TGTGCCAGCACTAAGGGGCAGGGAATGGTAGAGACCCAGTACTTC. Its protein is CASTKGQGMVETQYF. The chain recombines TRBV6-1 with TRBJ2-5; D is possibly TRBD1 (5 bases). The V and J ends lost 7 bases and 4 bases respectively, with 19 bases between them. The germline CDR1 and CDR2 sequences are MNHNS and SASEGT. The CDR3 runs 15 residues.

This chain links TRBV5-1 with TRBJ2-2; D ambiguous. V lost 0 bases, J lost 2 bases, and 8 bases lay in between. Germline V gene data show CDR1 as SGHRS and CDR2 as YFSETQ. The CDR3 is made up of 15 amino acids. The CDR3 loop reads CASSLETPNTGELFF. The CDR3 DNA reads TGCGCCAGCAGCTTGGAGACACCCAACACCGGGGAGCTGTTTTTT. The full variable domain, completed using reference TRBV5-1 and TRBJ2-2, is KAGVTQTPRYLIKTRGQQVTLSCSPISGHRSVSWYQQTPGQGLQFLFEYFSETQRNKGNFPGRFSGRQFSNSRSEMNVSTLELGDSALYLCASSLETPNTGELFFGEGSRLTVL.

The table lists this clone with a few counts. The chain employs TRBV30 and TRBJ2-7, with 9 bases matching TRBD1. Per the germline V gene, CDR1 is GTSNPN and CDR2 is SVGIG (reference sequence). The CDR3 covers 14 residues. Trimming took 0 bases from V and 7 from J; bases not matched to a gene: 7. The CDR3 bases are TGTGCCTGGAGTGTACAGGGGGCGCGGGGTGAGCAGTACTTC. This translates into CAWSVQGARGEQYF.

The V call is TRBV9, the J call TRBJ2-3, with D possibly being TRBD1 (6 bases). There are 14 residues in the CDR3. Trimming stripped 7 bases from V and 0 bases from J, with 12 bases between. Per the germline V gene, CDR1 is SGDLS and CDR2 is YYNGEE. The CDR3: CASLGDTSTDTQYF. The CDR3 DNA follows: TGTGCCAGCTTGGGGGACACCAGCACAGATACGCAGTATTTT.

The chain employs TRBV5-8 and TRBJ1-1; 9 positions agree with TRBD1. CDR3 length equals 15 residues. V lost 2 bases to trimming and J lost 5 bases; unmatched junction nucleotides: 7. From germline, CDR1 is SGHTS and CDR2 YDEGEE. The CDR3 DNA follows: TGTGCCAGCAGCTTATACAGGGGGCTGGGAACTGAAGCTTTCTTT. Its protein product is CASSLYRGLGTEAFF.

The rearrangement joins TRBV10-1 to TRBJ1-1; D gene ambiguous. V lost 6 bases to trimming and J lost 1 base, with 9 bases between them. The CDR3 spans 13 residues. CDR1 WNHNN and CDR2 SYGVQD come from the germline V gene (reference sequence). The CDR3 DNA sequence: TGCGCCAGCAGATTGACACAGAACACTGAAGCTTTCTTT. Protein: CASRLTQNTEAFF.

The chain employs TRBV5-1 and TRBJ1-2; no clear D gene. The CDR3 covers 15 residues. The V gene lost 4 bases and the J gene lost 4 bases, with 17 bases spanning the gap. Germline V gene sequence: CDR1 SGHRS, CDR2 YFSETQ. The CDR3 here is CASSPPGRTLYGYTF. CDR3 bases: TGCGCCAGCAGCCCTCCGGGGAGAACCCTCTATGGCTACACCTTC.

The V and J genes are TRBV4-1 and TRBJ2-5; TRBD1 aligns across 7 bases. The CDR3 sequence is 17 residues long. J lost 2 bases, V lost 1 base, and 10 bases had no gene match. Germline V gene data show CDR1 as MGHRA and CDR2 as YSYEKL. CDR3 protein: CASSQGIPGQQQETQYF. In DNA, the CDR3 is TGCGCCAGCAGCCAAGGTATCCCGGGACAGCAACAAGAGACCCAGTACTTC.

CDR3 sequence reads: CAISDLTGELQPQHF. CDR3 in DNA: TGTGCCATCAGTGACTTAACAGGGGAACTACAGCCCCAGCATTTT. This chain links TRBV10-3 with TRBJ1-5, with 7 bases aligning to TRBD1. Losses at the gene ends were 3 bases for V and 7 bases for J; bases not matched to a gene: 9. Germline V gene lookup returns CDR1 ENHRY and CDR2 SYGVKD. CDR3 length: 15 amino acids.

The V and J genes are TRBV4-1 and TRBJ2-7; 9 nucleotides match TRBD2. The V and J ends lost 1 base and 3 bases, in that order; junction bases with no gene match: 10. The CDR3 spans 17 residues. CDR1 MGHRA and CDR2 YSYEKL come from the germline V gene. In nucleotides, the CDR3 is TGCGCCAGCAGCCAAGTGGATTTTATTAGCGGGGGCTACGAGCAGTACTTC. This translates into CASSQVDFISGGYEQYF.

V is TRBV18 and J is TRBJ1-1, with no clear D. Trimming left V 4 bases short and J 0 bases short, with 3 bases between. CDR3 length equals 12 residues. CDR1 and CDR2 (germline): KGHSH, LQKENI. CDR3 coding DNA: TGTGCCAGCTCACAGCTGAACACTGAAGCTTTCTTT. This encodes CASSQLNTEAFF.

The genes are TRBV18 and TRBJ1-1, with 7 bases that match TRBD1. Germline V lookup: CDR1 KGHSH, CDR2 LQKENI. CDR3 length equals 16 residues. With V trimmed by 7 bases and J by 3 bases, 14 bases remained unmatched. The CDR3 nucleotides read TGTGCCAGCTGCAGGGGGGCGTATGGGCAGGACACTGAAGCTTTCTTT. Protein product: CASCRGAYGQDTEAFF.

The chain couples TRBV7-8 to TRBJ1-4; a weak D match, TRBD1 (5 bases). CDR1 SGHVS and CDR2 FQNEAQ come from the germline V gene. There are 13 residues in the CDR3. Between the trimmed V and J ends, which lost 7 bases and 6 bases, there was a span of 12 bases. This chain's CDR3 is CASNTGTYEKLFF. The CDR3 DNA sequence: TGTGCCAGCAACACCGGGACTTATGAAAAACTGTTTTTT.

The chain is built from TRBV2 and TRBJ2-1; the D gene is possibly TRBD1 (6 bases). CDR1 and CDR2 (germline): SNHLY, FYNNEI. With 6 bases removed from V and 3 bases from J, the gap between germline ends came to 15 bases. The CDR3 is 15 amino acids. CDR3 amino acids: CASRPGEGGYNEQFF. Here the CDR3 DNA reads TGTGCCAGCAGACCAGGGGAAGGCGGCTACAATGAGCAGTTCTTC.